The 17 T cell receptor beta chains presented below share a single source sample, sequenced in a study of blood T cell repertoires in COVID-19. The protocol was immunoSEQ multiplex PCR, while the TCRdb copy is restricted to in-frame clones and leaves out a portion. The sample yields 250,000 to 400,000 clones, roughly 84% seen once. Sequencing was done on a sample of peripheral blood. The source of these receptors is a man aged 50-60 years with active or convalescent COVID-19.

The CDR3 nucleotides read TGTGCCAGCAGCCGCGGGCCGAAAGCTAACTATGGCTACACCTTC. It translates to CASSRGPKANYGYTF. The V and J genes are TRBV11-2 and TRBJ1-2; no clear D gene. The CDR3 is 15 amino acids. Germline V gene sequence: CDR1 SGHAT, CDR2 FQNNGV. V was cut by 5 bases and J by 0 bases, with 13 bases left in between.

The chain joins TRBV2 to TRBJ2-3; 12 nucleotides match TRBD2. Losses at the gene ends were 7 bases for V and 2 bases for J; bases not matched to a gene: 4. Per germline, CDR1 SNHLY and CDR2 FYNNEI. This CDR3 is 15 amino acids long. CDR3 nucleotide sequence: TGTGCCAGCACACGGACTAGCGGGGTCACAGATACGCAGTATTTT. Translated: CASTRTSGVTDTQYF.

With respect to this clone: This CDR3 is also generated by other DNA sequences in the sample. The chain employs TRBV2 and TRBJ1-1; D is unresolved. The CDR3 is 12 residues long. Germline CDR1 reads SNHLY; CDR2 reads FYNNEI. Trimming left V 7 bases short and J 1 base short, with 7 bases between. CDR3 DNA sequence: TGTGCCAGCACCCGACAGAACACTGAAGCTTTCTTT. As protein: CASTRQNTEAFF. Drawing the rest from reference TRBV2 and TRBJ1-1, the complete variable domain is EPEVTQTPSHQVTQMGQEVILRCVPISNHLYFYWYRQILGQKVEFLVSFYNNEISEKSEIFDDQFSVERPDGSNFTLKIRSTKLEDSAMYFCASTRQNTEAFFGQGTRLTVV.

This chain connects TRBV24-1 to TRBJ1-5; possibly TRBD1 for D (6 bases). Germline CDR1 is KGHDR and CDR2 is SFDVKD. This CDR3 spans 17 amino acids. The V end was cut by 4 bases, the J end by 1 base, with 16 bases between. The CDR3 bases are TGTGCCACCAGTGACCCAGGACAGTCAGGCAGCAATCAGCCCCAGCATTTT. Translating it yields CATSDPGQSGSNQPQHF.

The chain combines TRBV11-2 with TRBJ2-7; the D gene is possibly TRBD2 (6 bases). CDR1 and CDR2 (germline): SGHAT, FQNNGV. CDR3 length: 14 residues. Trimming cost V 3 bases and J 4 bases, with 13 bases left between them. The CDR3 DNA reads TGTGCCAGCAGCTTCGGGGGAGACCGTTACGAGCAGTACTTC. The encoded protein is CASSFGGDRYEQYF.

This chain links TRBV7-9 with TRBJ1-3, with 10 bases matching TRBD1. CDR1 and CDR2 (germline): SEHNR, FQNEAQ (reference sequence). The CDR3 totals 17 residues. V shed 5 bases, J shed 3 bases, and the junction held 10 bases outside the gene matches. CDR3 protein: CASSGLTGGQGGNTIYF. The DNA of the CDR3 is TGTGCCAGCAGCGGCTTGACAGGGGGCCAAGGTGGAAACACCATATATTTT.

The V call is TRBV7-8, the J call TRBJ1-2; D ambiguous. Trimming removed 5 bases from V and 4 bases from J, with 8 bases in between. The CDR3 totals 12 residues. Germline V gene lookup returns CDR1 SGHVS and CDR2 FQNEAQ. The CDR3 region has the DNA TGTGCCAGCAGCCCCCGACTCTATGGCTACACCTTC. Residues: CASSPRLYGYTF.

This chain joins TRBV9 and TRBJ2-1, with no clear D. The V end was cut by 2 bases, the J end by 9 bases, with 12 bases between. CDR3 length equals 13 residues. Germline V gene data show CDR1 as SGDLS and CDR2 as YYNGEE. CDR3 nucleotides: TGTGCCAGCAGCGTTGAGTTTACGCGTGAGCAGTTCTTC. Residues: CASSVEFTREQFF.

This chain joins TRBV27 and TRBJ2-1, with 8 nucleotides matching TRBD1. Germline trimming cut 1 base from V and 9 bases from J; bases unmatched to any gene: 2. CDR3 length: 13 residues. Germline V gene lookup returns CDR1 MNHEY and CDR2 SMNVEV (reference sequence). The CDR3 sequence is CASSLLDRVEQFF. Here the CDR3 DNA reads TGTGCCAGCAGTTTATTGGACAGGGTTGAGCAGTTCTTC.

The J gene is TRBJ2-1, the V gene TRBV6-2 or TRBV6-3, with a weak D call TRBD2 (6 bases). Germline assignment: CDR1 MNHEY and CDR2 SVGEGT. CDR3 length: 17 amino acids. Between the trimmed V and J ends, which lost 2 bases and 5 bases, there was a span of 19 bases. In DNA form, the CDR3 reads TGTGCCAGCAGTTACCTTCTCCGGGACTGGAAAAACAATGAGCAGTTCTTC. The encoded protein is CASSYLLRDWKNNEQFF.

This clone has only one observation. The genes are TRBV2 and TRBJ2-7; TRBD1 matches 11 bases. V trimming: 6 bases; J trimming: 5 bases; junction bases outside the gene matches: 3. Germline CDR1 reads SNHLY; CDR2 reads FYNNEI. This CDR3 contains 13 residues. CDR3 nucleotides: TGTGCCAGCAGCGCGGGACAGGGGGACGAGCAGTACTTC. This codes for CASSAGQGDEQYF.

The CDR3 spells CASSPQGSGELFF. The CDR3, as DNA: TGTGCCAGCTCACCGCAGGGGTCCGGGGAGCTGTTTTTT. The V call is TRBV18, the J call TRBJ2-2; perhaps TRBD1 as D (6 bases). Trimming removed 3 bases at V and 6 bases at J, with 8 bases between. Per germline, CDR1 KGHSH and CDR2 LQKENI. The CDR3 covers 13 residues.

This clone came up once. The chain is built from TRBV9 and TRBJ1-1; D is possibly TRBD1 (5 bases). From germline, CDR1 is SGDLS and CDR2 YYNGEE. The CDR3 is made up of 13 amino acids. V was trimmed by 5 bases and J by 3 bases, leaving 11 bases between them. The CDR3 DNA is TGTGCCAGCAGGGGGGGGACCGACACTGAAGCTTTCTTT. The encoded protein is CASRGGTDTEAFF. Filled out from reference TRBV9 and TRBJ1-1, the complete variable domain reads DSGVTQTPKHLITATGQRVTLRCSPRSGDLSVYWYQQSLDQGLQFLIQYYNGEERAKGNILERFSAQQFPDLHSELNLSSLELGDSALYFCASRGGTDTEAFFGQGTRLTVV.

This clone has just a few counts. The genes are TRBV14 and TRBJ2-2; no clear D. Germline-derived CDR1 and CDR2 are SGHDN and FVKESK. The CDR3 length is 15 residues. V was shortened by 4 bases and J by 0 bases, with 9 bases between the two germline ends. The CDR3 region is CASSPFATNTGELFF. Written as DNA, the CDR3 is TGTGCCAGCAGCCCCTTTGCGACGAACACCGGGGAGCTGTTTTTT.

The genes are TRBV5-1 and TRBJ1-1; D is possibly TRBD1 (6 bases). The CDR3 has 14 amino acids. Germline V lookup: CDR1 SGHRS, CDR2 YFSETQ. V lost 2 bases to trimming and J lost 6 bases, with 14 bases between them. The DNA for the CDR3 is TGCGCCAGCAGCTTTGCCCCTGAGGGGGCTGAAGCTTTCTTT. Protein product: CASSFAPEGAEAFF.

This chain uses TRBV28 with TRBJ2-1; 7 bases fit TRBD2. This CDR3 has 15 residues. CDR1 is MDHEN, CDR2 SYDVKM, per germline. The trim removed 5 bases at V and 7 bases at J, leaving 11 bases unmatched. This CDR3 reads CASSPPTSISNEQFF. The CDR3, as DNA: TGTGCCAGCAGTCCCCCGACTAGCATTTCGAATGAGCAGTTCTTC.

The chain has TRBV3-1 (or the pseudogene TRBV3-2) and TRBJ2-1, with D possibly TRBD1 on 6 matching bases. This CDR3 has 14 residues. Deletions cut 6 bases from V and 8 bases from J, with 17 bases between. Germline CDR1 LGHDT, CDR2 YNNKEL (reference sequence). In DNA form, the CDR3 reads TGTGCCAGCAGTCTAGAGGCACAGGGCTATGAGCAGTTCTTC. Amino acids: CASSLEAQGYEQFF.